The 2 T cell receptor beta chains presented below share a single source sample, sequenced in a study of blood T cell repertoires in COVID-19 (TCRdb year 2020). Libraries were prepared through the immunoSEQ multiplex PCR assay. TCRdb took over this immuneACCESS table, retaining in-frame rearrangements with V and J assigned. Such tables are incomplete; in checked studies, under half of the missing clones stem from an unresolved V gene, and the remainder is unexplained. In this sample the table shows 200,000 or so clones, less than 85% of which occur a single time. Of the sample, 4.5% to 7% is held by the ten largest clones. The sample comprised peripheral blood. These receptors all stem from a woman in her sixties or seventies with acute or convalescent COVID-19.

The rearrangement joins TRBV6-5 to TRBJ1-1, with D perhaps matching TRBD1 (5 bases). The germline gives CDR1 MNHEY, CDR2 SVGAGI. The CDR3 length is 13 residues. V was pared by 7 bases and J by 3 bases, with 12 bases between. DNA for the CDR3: TGTGCCAGCACCGCCCAGGGCTACACTGAAGCTTTCTTT. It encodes CASTAQGYTEAFF.

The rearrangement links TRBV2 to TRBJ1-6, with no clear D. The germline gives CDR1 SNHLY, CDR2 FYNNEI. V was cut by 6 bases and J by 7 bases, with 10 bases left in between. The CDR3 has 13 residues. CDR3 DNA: TGTGCCAGCAGAGGACTGGGGAATTCACCCCTCCACTTT. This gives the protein CASRGLGNSPLHF.